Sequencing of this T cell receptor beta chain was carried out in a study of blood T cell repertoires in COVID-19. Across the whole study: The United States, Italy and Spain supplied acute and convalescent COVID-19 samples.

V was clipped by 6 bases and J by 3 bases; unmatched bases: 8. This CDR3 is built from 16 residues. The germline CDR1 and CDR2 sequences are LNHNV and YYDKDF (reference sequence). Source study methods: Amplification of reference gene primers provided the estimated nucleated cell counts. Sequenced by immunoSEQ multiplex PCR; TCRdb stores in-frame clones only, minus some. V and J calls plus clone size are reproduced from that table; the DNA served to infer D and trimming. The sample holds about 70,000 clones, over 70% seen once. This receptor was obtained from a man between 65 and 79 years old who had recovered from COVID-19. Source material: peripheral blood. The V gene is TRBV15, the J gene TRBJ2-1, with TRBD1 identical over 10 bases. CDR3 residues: CATRTLRDRGYNEQFF. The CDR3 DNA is TGTGCCACCAGAACCTTGCGGGACAGGGGCTACAATGAGCAGTTCTTC.